This T cell receptor (beta chain) originates from a study of graft-versus-host responses after intestinal transplantation. Study-wide background: Multivisceral, liver-intestinal, or isolated intestinal grafts went to recipients. Notes on the study in general: The recipient marrow held GvH clones, and some of them showed up first in ileum or blood. Allografts of one patient group, those with graft-donor T cell macrochimerism, had high graft-versus-host to host-versus-graft clonal ratios.

About this clone itself: Antigen unknown.

Losses at the gene ends were 0 bases for V and 4 bases for J; bases not matched to a gene: 3. The CDR3 is 14 amino acids. Per germline, CDR1 GTSNPN and CDR2 SVGIG (reference sequence). Measured with immunoSEQ multiplex PCR; TCRdb has only the in-frame clones, and not every one. The sample has fewer than 110,000 clones, approximately 93% seen once. The sample here was unstimulated CD8+ T cells sorted from spleen or lymph node cells, taken before intestinal transplant. V gene TRBV30 combines with J gene TRBJ1-1, with 9 bases that match TRBD1. The receptor comes from a human donor who received an intestinal transplant. The CDR3, as DNA: TGTGCCTGGAGTGTGGGGACAGGGATCACTGAAGCTTTCTTT. Encoded protein: CAWSVGTGITEAFF.